The 23 T cell receptor beta chains in this list originate from one sample, sequenced in a study of blood T cells in healthy people across ages. A second PCR of 7 to 11 cycles used a sample-barcoded 5' primer and a J-beta primer mix. MiXCR, applied by TCRdb to the 5' RACE reads, yields one record per CDR3 protein. Of about 1.8 million distinct CDR3 sequences in the sample, about 49% were seen once. Sequencing was done on a sample of blood. These receptors all come from a middle-aged woman in good health.

The CDR3 sequence: CASSPTDRGSNQPQHF. The CDR3 bases are TGTGCCAGCAGCCCCACCGATCGCGGGAGCAATCAGCCCCAGCATTTT. The chain employs TRBV7-2 and TRBJ1-5, with D unclear. CDR3 length: 16 amino acids. Germline assignment: CDR1 SGHTA and CDR2 FQGNSA. Trimming left V 5 bases short and J 1 base short, with 15 bases between.

This clonotype was recorded many times. V is TRBV29-1 and J is TRBJ2-6, with a tentative D call TRBD1 (6 bases). The V end lost 7 bases, the J end lost 2 bases, and 12 bases lay between the germline ends. Germline CDR1 SQVTM, CDR2 ANQGSEA. This CDR3 spans 14 amino acids. The chain's CDR3 is CSASDRAGANVLTF. For the CDR3, the DNA is TGCAGCGCCTCGGACAGAGCTGGGGCCAACGTCCTGACTTTC.

The sample holds a few counts of this clonotype. This sequence joins TRBV12-3 or TRBV12-4 and TRBJ2-3; the D gene is possibly TRBD1 (6 bases). This CDR3 has 13 residues. V was pared by 8 bases and J by 0 bases, with 9 bases between. The DNA of the CDR3 is TGTGCCAGCGGACAGCTTAGCACAGATACGCAGTATTTT. This encodes CASGQLSTDTQYF.

The chain carries TRBV6-5 and TRBJ2-5, with D hard to call. From germline, CDR1 is MNHEY and CDR2 SVGAGI. The V gene lost 5 bases and the J gene lost 9 bases, with 16 bases spanning the gap. The CDR3 length is 13 residues. CDR3 nucleotide sequence: TGTGCCAGCAGTACCCAAAGAATCGGGTCCCAGTACTTC. Translation: CASSTQRIGSQYF.

The chain couples TRBV28 to TRBJ1-1, with unresolved D. The germline CDR1 and CDR2 sequences are MDHEN and SYDVKM. The CDR3 length is 15 residues. V lost 1 base and J lost 3, with 12 bases in between. The DNA of the CDR3 is TGTGCCAGCAGTTTATACGGGGAACACGACACTGAAGCTTTCTTT. Translating gives CASSLYGEHDTEAFF. The full variable domain, completed using reference TRBV28 and TRBJ1-1, is DVKVTQSSRYLVKRTGEKVFLECVQDMDHENMFWYRQDPGLGLRLIYFSYDVKMKEKGDIPEGYSVSREKKERFSLILESASTNQTSMYLCASSLYGEHDTEAFFGQGTRLTVV.

The chain couples TRBV12-5 to TRBJ1-1; 8 bases fit TRBD1. Germline CDR1 reads LGHNT; CDR2 reads FRNRAP. J was trimmed by 6 bases and V by 3 bases; bases with no gene match: 6. CDR3 length: 14 amino acids. This CDR3 is CASGLPDRVPEAFF. The CDR3 DNA follows: TGTGCTAGTGGTTTACCGGACAGGGTCCCTGAAGCTTTCTTT.

This clonotype came up a few times. CDR3 protein: CASSLGTGLVNIQYF. As DNA, the CDR3 is TGTGCCAGCAGCTTAGGTACCGGTTTAGTAAACATTCAGTACTTC. The rearrangement uses TRBV7-2 and TRBJ2-4; D not resolved. V shed 1 base and J shed 6 bases, with 13 bases lying between them. Germline V lookup: CDR1 SGHTA, CDR2 FQGNSA. The CDR3 loop spans 15 amino acids.

This chain links TRBV9 with TRBJ2-1; D tentatively fits TRBD1 or TRBD2 (5 bases each). The CDR3 loop spans 12 amino acids. V was clipped by 4 bases and J by 12 bases, with 14 bases between them. In germline, CDR1 is SGDLS, CDR2 YYNGEE. The CDR3 here is CASSRDPSGQFF. The CDR3 nucleotides read TGTGCCAGCAGCCGGGACCCTTCGGGGCAGTTCTTC. Filled out from reference TRBV9 and TRBJ2-1, the complete variable domain reads DSGVTQTPKHLITATGQRVTLRCSPRSGDLSVYWYQQSLDQGLQFLIQYYNGEERAKGNILERFSAQQFPDLHSELNLSSLELGDSALYFCASSRDPSGQFFGPGTRLTVL.

The chain recombines TRBV6-1 with TRBJ2-7; 10 nucleotides line up with TRBD1. The CDR3 has 17 residues. Trimming took 5 bases from V and 0 from J; bases not matched to a gene: 10. The germline CDR1 and CDR2 sequences are MNHNS and SASEGT. CDR3 coding DNA: TGTGCCAGCAGTCGAAGACCGGGACAGGGGACCTCCTACGAGCAGTACTTC. Protein: CASSRRPGQGTSYEQYF.

This clonotype was seen repeatedly, ten times or more. The chain joins TRBV29-1 to TRBJ2-7; 9 positions match TRBD1. Germline CDR1 SQVTM, CDR2 ANQGSEA. The CDR3 extends over 12 amino acids. CDR3 loop: CRVTSGQGEQYF. CDR3 in DNA: TGCAGAGTCACTTCGGGACAGGGCGAGCAGTACTTC.

This clonotype appeared a few times. The rearrangement links TRBV6-1 to TRBJ2-1; TRBD2 aligns across 13 bases. V shed 0 bases and J 7 bases; nucleotides not matched to a gene: 3. CDR3 length: 16 residues. The V gene's germline CDR1 is MNHNS and CDR2 SASEGT. The CDR3 loop reads CASSEAILAGGNEQFF. The CDR3 DNA reads as TGTGCCAGCAGTGAAGCAATACTAGCGGGGGGGAATGAGCAGTTCTTC.

The rearrangement links TRBV20-1 to TRBJ2-5, with 9 bases that match TRBD1. The germline gives CDR1 DFQATT, CDR2 SNEGSKA (reference sequence). J lost 1 base, V lost 6 bases, and 6 bases had no gene match. This CDR3 is built from 14 residues. CDR3 DNA sequence: TGCAGTGCGGGAGGACAGGGGAGCCAAGAGACCCAGTACTTC. It specifies CSAGGQGSQETQYF.

This chain links TRBV7-3 with TRBJ2-5; D is ambiguous. Trimming removed 0 bases from V and 7 bases from J, with 12 bases in between. In germline, CDR1 is SGHTA, CDR2 FQGTGA. This CDR3 region has 14 residues. Here the CDR3 DNA reads TGTGCCAGCAGCTTAACGCCCGTACTGGGGACCCAGTACTTC. Its protein product is CASSLTPVLGTQYF.

This chain uses TRBV21-1 with TRBJ1-1. TRBV21-1 represents a pseudogene. The CDR3 has 14 amino acids. CDR3 in DNA: TGTGCCAGCAGCAAAGTGGGAAGGTGGACTGAAGCTTTCTTT. Protein: CASSKVGRWTEAFF.

J is TRBJ1-2 and V is TRBV20-1; 7 bases line up with TRBD1. This CDR3 is built from 13 residues. Germline V gene data show CDR1 as DFQATT and CDR2 as SNEGSKA (reference sequence). Trimming removed 6 bases from V and 4 bases from J; junction bases left unmatched: 8. CDR3 DNA: TGCAGTGCGCGGGACAGTTTGGTCTATGGCTACACCTTC. Its translation is CSARDSLVYGYTF.

The chain has TRBV5-6 and TRBJ1-2; D not certain. Per the germline V gene, CDR1 is SGHDT and CDR2 is YYEEEE. The V and J ends lost 0 bases and 3 bases respectively, with 9 bases between them. The length of the CDR3 is 14 residues. The CDR3 loop is CASSLAVVDYGYTF. Here the CDR3 DNA reads TGTGCCAGCAGCTTGGCCGTGGTCGACTATGGCTACACCTTC.

This chain joins TRBV11-2 and TRBJ2-5; tentative D call: TRBD1 (6 bases). Germline loops: CDR1 SGHAT, CDR2 FQNNGV. This CDR3 spans 16 amino acids. The V and J ends lost 0 bases and 5 bases respectively, with 16 bases between them. The CDR3 DNA follows: TGTGCCAGCAGCTTAGATCCAGGGGTTGCCTGGGAGACCCAGTACTTC. Translated, it gives CASSLDPGVAWETQYF.

In its sample, this clonotype was seen a few times. The chain combines TRBV15 with TRBJ2-7, with TRBD1 matching over 7 bases. The CDR3 sequence is 15 residues long. With 1 base clipped from V and 1 base from J, the junction kept 4 bases outside the gene matches. Germline CDR1 and CDR2: LNHNV and YYDKDF (reference sequence). The chain's CDR3 is CATSRVRDSSYEQYF. DNA of the CDR3: TGTGCCACCAGCAGAGTCCGGGACAGTTCCTACGAGCAGTACTTC.

CDR3 in amino acids: CSARGMAKAKNIQYF. The CDR3 DNA reads TGCAGTGCTAGAGGGATGGCAAAAGCCAAAAACATTCAGTACTTC. The chain employs TRBV20-1 and TRBJ2-4; the D is unclear. V shed 1 base and J shed 0 bases, with 10 bases lying between them. This CDR3 contains 15 residues. CDR1 DFQATT and CDR2 SNEGSKA come from the germline V gene (reference sequence).

The rearrangement uses TRBV28 and TRBJ2-1; the match to TRBD2 covers 10 bases. The CDR3 is made up of 17 amino acids. The junction had 11 bases not matched to a gene; V was cut back by 9 bases and J by 0 bases. The V gene's germline CDR1 is MDHEN and CDR2 SYDVKM. Written as DNA, the CDR3 is TGTGCCAGTACAGGGACTAGCGTACGGAACTCCTACAATGAGCAGTTCTTC. Translated: CASTGTSVRNSYNEQFF.

The chain carries TRBV2 and TRBJ2-1; no firm D call. The CDR3 has 11 residues. With 11 bases removed from V and 5 bases from J, the gap between germline ends came to 10 bases. Germline CDR1 SNHLY, CDR2 FYNNEI. The CDR3 region has the DNA TGTGCCCCCCGGCCCAACAATGAGCAGTTCTTC. Amino acids: CAPRPNNEQFF.

The chain uses TRBV20-1 and TRBJ2-1, with 9 bases that match TRBD1. The CDR3 totals 14 residues. Germline assignment: CDR1 DFQATT and CDR2 SNEGSKA (reference sequence). Germline trimming cut 5 bases from V and 6 bases from J; bases unmatched to any gene: 8. This CDR3 reads CSADAQTGGNEQFF. The CDR3 nucleotides read TGCAGTGCTGATGCACAGACAGGGGGCAATGAGCAGTTCTTC.

The chain couples TRBV5-1 to TRBJ2-2; D unresolved. This CDR3 spans 16 amino acids. Germline V CDR1 and CDR2: SGHRS, YFSETQ. With 3 bases removed from V and 2 bases from J, the gap between germline ends came to 14 bases. The chain's CDR3 is CASSSHTRSNTGELFF. For the CDR3, the DNA is TGCGCCAGCAGCTCACACACACGGAGTAACACCGGGGAGCTGTTTTTT.